A selection of T cell receptor beta chains follows, all from one sample in a study of post-analysis software for immune sequencing data. TCRdb analysed the PCR reads with MiXCR anew, one entry per CDR3 protein. The sample lists roughly 870,000 distinct CDR3 sequences; approximately 50% were seen once. Sequencing was performed on blood. Receptor source: a girl aged 5 to 17 with multiple sclerosis. The CDR3 runs from the conserved cysteine through the conserved F or W. A D gene is named only where the DNA matches it firmly. Rows may omit the clone size; those that give it use once, few, many or a size class.

CSVRTAHYEQYF | TGCAGCGTCCGGACAGCCCATTACGAGCAGTACTTC | TRBJ2-7 | TRBV29-1 | - | -
CASSQGRLGTYNEQFF | TGCGCCAGCAGCCAAGGTCGGCTAGGTACCTACAATGAGCAGTTCTTC | TRBJ2-1 | TRBV4-1 | - | -
CASSWGVTLAKNIQYF | TGTGCCAGTAGCTGGGGAGTGACTTTAGCTAAAAACATTCAGTACTTC | TRBJ2-4 | TRBV19 | - | -
CASSGLAGDNEQYF | TGTGCCAGCTCGGGACTAGCGGGGGACAATGAGCAGTACTTC | TRBJ2-7 | TRBV21-1 | - | -
CSASRTGTYEQYF | TGCAGTGCTAGTAGGACTGGAACCTACGAGCAGTACTTC | TRBJ2-7 | TRBV20-1 | - | -
CASSPPERNYNEQFF | TGTGCCAGCAGCCCCCCCGAGCGGAACTACAATGAGCAGTTCTTC | TRBJ2-1 | TRBV13 | - | -
CASSLHDRGLPEAFF | TGTGCCAGCAGCTTACACGACAGGGGGCTCCCTGAAGCTTTCTTT | TRBJ1-1 | TRBV7-9 | TRBD1 | few
CASSSRDRGPYEQYF | TGTGCCAGCAGCAGCCGGGACAGGGGCCCCTACGAGCAGTACTTC | TRBJ2-7 | TRBV7-9 | TRBD1 | -
CASSPGPLPDYGYTF | TGTGCCAGCAGCCCCGGGCCCCTTCCAGACTATGGCTACACCTTC | TRBJ1-2 | TRBV7-3 | - | -
CASSLERGQPQHF | TGTGCCAGCAGTTTAGAGAGGGGCCAGCCCCAGCATTTT | TRBJ1-5 | TRBV5-1 | - | few
CTSSPRTSGRALNNEQFF | TGTACCAGCAGTCCACGGACTAGCGGGAGGGCCCTGAACAATGAGCAGTTCTTC | TRBJ2-1 | TRBV12-3/TRBV12-4 | TRBD2 | -
CASSPPHTSGRPSYEQYF | TGTGCCAGCAGCCCTCCCCACACTAGCGGGAGACCCTCCTACGAGCAGTACTTC | TRBJ2-7 | TRBV12-3/TRBV12-4 | TRBD2 | -
CASSSRKGDIQYF | TGTGCCAGCAGCTCCCGGAAGGGGGACATTCAGTACTTC | TRBJ2-4 | TRBV7-3 | - | few
CSARGTSGTGEQYF | TGCAGTGCCCGAGGGACTAGCGGGACAGGCGAGCAGTACTTC | TRBJ2-7 | TRBV20-1 | TRBD2 | -
CSARPSDRLAGRTDTQYF | TGCAGTGCCAGACCTTCTGACAGATTAGCGGGGCGCACAGATACGCAGTATTTT | TRBJ2-3 | TRBV20-1 | TRBD2 | -
CASGHDPETQYF | TGTGCCAGCGGACACGATCCGGAGACCCAGTACTTC | TRBJ2-5 | TRBV27 | - | few
CASRAGNYGYTF | TGTGCCAGCAGGGCTGGAAACTATGGCTACACCTTC | TRBJ1-2 | TRBV12-3/TRBV12-4 | - | -
CASSPETSGLSNEQYF | TGTGCCAGCAGCCCGGAAACTAGCGGACTGTCGAACGAGCAGTACTTC | TRBJ2-7 | TRBV25-1 | TRBD2 | few
CSARSERGEQFF | TGCAGTGCTAGGAGCGAAAGAGGTGAGCAGTTCTTC | TRBJ2-1 | TRBV20-1 | - | -
CASSQVRGEKLFF | TGTGCCAGCAGCCAGGTCAGGGGTGAAAAACTGTTTTTT | TRBJ1-4 | TRBV3-1 | - | -
CASSLGGLAGGKTDTQYF | TGTGCCAGCAGTTTAGGAGGACTAGCGGGGGGCAAGACAGATACGCAGTATTTT | TRBJ2-3 | TRBV27 | TRBD2 | -
CASSWGQVKVEEQYF | TGTGCCAGCTCATGGGGACAGGTAAAGGTGGAAGAGCAGTACTTC | TRBJ2-7 | TRBV18 | TRBD1 | -
CSVGNPGGGRRVEQYF | TGCAGCGTTGGGAACCCCGGTGGGGGCCGGCGGGTCGAGCAGTACTTC | TRBJ2-7 | TRBV29-1 | - | many
CASSQNGGYNEQFF | TGTGCCAGCAGCCAGAACGGGGGCTACAATGAGCAGTTCTTC | TRBJ2-1 | TRBV3-1 | - | -
CSTIRQGGRETQYF | TGCAGCACTATCAGACAGGGGGGGCGAGAGACCCAGTACTTC | TRBJ2-5 | TRBV29-1 | TRBD1 | -
CASSFISGNSPDTQYF | TGTGCCAGCAGTTTCATTAGCGGGAACTCGCCAGATACGCAGTATTTT | TRBJ2-3 | TRBV12-3/TRBV12-4 | TRBD2 | few
CASSQDSGSYGYTF | TGCGCCAGCAGCCAAGATTCAGGGTCTTATGGCTACACCTTC | TRBJ1-2 | TRBV4-1 | - | -
CASTGQGSYEQYF | TGTGCCAGCACCGGACAGGGCTCCTACGAGCAGTACTTC | TRBJ2-7 | TRBV6-2/TRBV6-3 | TRBD1 | -
CASSKLTGGSKNIQYF | TGTGCCAGCAGTAAATTGACAGGGGGCAGCAAAAACATTCAGTACTTC | TRBJ2-4 | TRBV27 | TRBD1 | -
CASSLFKGIGGYTF | TGTGCCAGCAGTTTATTCAAAGGGATCGGTGGCTACACCTTC | TRBJ1-2 | TRBV12-3/TRBV12-4 | - | few
CASSLASSGETQYF | TGTGCCAGCAGCTTAGCGTCGAGCGGGGAGACCCAGTACTTC | TRBJ2-5 | TRBV7-9 | - | -
CASSVGGLAGGNEQFF | TGTGCCAGCAGCGTAGGGGGACTAGCGGGGGGGAATGAGCAGTTCTTC | TRBJ2-1 | TRBV9 | TRBD2 | -
CASSLEAGGSHEQFF | TGTGCCAGCAGCTTAGAAGCGGGAGGGTCCCATGAGCAGTTCTTC | TRBJ2-1 | TRBV7-8 | TRBD2 | -
CGWTGTGTGYGYTF | TGCGGTTGGACCGGGACCGGGACGGGATATGGCTACACCTTC | TRBJ1-2 | TRBV20-1 | - | few
CASSPPIVEGYEQYF | TGTGCCAGCAGTCCCCCCATCGTGGAGGGCTACGAGCAGTACTTC | TRBJ2-7 | TRBV2 | - | -
CASSLMQPWTGASTGELFF | TGTGCCAGCAGCTTAATGCAACCGTGGACAGGGGCTAGCACCGGGGAGCTGTTTTTT | TRBJ2-2 | TRBV7-3 | TRBD1 | -